Each of the 19 T cell receptor beta chains below was sequenced from the same sample in a study of blood T cell repertoires in COVID-19. The data were produced by immunoSEQ multiplex PCR, yet TCRdb's version contains in-frame clones alone and is incomplete. The data hold 65,000 to 85,000 clones, with 90% observed a single time. The sample taken for sequencing was peripheral blood. These receptors were obtained from a human donor in a cohort sampled during active COVID-19.

This clone came up once. The V and J genes are TRBV3-1 (or the pseudogene TRBV3-2) and TRBJ1-2, with TRBD1 matching over 12 bases. J lost 7 bases, V lost 0 bases, and 12 bases had no gene match. The CDR3 is made up of 18 amino acids. Germline CDR1 LGHDT, CDR2 YNNKEL (reference sequence). The CDR3 coding sequence is TGTGCCAGCAGCCAAGATTGGGCAGGGACAGGGGGCGTCTCTGGCTACACCTTC. It specifies CASSQDWAGTGGVSGYTF.

This chain uses TRBV5-1 with TRBJ2-3; unclear D gene. The CDR3 loop spans 14 amino acids. Germline V gene lookup returns CDR1 SGHRS and CDR2 YFSETQ. Trimming shortened V by 0 bases and J by 2 bases, and 7 bases separated the two germline ends. CDR3 loop: CASSLVADTDTQYF. CDR3 nucleotide sequence: TGCGCCAGCAGCTTGGTAGCCGACACAGATACGCAGTATTTT.

This clone showed up just once. The chain is built from TRBV7-9 and TRBJ1-1; D is possibly TRBD1 (5 bases). Germline loops: CDR1 SEHNR, CDR2 FQNEAQ (reference sequence). The CDR3 contains 14 residues. Trimming took off 0 bases at V and 4 bases at J, with 9 bases between the two ends. CDR3 loop: CASSLALRGTEAFF. The DNA of the CDR3 is TGTGCCAGCAGCTTAGCTCTTAGGGGCACTGAAGCTTTCTTT.

CDR3 sequence: CAGRGTGGGETQYF. The CDR3 DNA reads as TGTGCCGGAAGGGGGACAGGGGGAGGTGAGACCCAGTACTTC. V is TRBV2 and J is TRBJ2-5; TRBD1 agrees at 11 bases. This CDR3 has 14 amino acids. The V gene end was trimmed by 11 bases and the J gene end by 5 bases; junction bases not matched to a gene: 10. CDR1 is SNHLY and CDR2 is FYNNEI in the germline V gene. Filled out from reference TRBV2 and TRBJ2-5, the complete variable domain reads EPEVTQTPSHQVTQMGQEVILRCVPISNHLYFYWYRQILGQKVEFLVSFYNNEISEKSEIFDDQFSVERPDGSNFTLKIRSTKLEDSAMYFCAGRGTGGGETQYFGPGTRLLVL.

V usage is TRBV7-2 and J usage is TRBJ2-6; 9 nucleotides match TRBD2. CDR3 size: 18 residues. CDR1 and CDR2 from the germline V gene are SGHTA and FQGNSA. V dropped 5 bases and J dropped 4; count of bases not matched to a gene: 12. CDR3 loop: CASSLSGGPSTGANVLTF. The DNA for the CDR3 is TGTGCCAGCAGCCTTAGCGGGGGACCCTCCACCGGGGCCAACGTCCTGACTTTC. Using reference TRBV7-2 and TRBJ2-6 for the parts outside the CDR3, the full variable domain is GAGVSQSPSNKVTEKGKDVELRCDPISGHTALYWYRQSLGQGLEFLIYFQGNSAPDKSGLPSDRFSAERTGGSVSTLTIQRTQQEDSAVYLCASSLSGGPSTGANVLTFGAGSRLTVL.

The CDR3 loop is CATPNRGPSTDTQYF. CDR3 DNA: TGTGCCACCCCCAACAGGGGACCGAGCACAGATACGCAGTATTTT. The chain carries TRBV6-5 and TRBJ2-3; the match to TRBD1 covers 7 bases. Germline CDR1 is MNHEY and CDR2 is SVGAGI. The CDR3 runs to 15 residues. V shed 10 bases, J shed 0 bases, and the junction held 10 bases outside the gene matches.

This clone was seen a handful of times. V is TRBV7-6 and J is TRBJ2-5; 14 positions agree with TRBD2. V lost 1 base and J lost 7; bases outside the gene matches: 5. This CDR3 has 16 residues. The germline V gene has CDR1 SGHVS and CDR2 FNYEAQ. CDR3: CASSLGSGTSGGTQYF. The DNA for the CDR3 is TGTGCCAGCAGCTTAGGATCCGGGACTAGCGGGGGGACCCAGTACTTC.

This rearrangement joins TRBV3-1 (or the pseudogene TRBV3-2) to TRBJ1-1; D may be TRBD1 (6 bases). Germline values: CDR1 LGHDT, CDR2 YNNKEL (reference sequence). The CDR3 runs to 13 residues. Trimming removed 6 bases at V and 5 bases at J, with 13 bases between. CDR3 bases: TGTGCCAGCAGTCAAAACAGGGAAACTGAAGCTTTCTTT. Amino acids: CASSQNRETEAFF.

This chain links TRBV6-5 with TRBJ2-7; D not certain. Germline V lookup: CDR1 MNHEY, CDR2 SVGAGI. The CDR3 loop spans 13 amino acids. The ends were cut back, 6 bases at V and 2 bases at J, with 11 bases in the middle. The CDR3: CASSPVRAYEQYF. The CDR3 DNA sequence: TGTGCCAGCAGCCCCGTTCGGGCCTACGAGCAGTACTTC.

As for this clone: At one end, the junction sequence differs from germline, possibly due to a read error. CDR3 nucleotide sequence: TGTGCCAGCGGTGAACAGGGATCCTATAATTCACCCCTCCACTTT. Translated, it gives CASGEQGSYNSPLHF. The V call is TRBV2, the J call TRBJ1-6; possible D gene TRBD1, 6 bases. This CDR3 spans 15 amino acids. Germline CDR1 SNHLY, CDR2 FYNNEI.

The rearrangement uses TRBV7-3 and TRBJ2-3; D might be TRBD2 (5 bases). Trimming removed 4 bases at V and 0 bases at J, with 14 bases between. Germline V gene sequence: CDR1 SGHTA, CDR2 FQGTGA. The CDR3 runs to 16 residues. The CDR3 nucleotides are TGTGCCAGCAGCTCAGGAGAGCGGAAAAGCACAGATACGCAGTATTTT. This gives the protein CASSSGERKSTDTQYF.

V and J are TRBV7-2 and TRBJ1-2; 7 positions match TRBD1. The V segment lost 4 bases and the J segment 4 bases; nucleotides outside the gene matches: 6. Germline V gene data show CDR1 as SGHTA and CDR2 as FQGNSA. This CDR3 is 14 amino acids long. The CDR3 loop reads CASSSPGQPYGYTF. The CDR3 DNA reads TGTGCCAGCAGCTCACCGGGACAGCCCTATGGCTACACCTTC. Full variable domain (remainder filled in from reference TRBV7-2 and TRBJ1-2): GAGVSQSPSNKVTEKGKDVELRCDPISGHTALYWYRQSLGQGLEFLIYFQGNSAPDKSGLPSDRFSAERTGGSVSTLTIQRTQQEDSAVYLCASSSPGQPYGYTFGSGTRLTVV.

The chain uses TRBV7-9 and TRBJ2-1; 10 positions agree with TRBD1. The J segment lost 0 bases and the V segment lost 3 bases, leaving 11 bases of the junction unmatched. CDR3 size: 19 residues. From germline, CDR1 is SEHNR and CDR2 FQNEAQ (reference sequence). CDR3 sequence (DNA): TGTGCCAGCAGCTTTAGTAGGGACAGGGGATCGGGCTCCTACAATGAGCAGTTCTTC. Residues: CASSFSRDRGSGSYNEQFF.

This clone is a singleton in its sample. The chain has TRBV9 and TRBJ2-7; D gene uncertain. CDR1 is SGDLS and CDR2 is YYNGEE in the germline V gene. The V and J ends lost 1 base and 6 bases respectively, with 14 bases between them. CDR3 length: 14 residues. The CDR3 is CASSVSQTHSEQYF. The CDR3, as DNA: TGTGCCAGCAGCGTATCTCAAACACACAGCGAGCAGTACTTC.

The chain employs TRBV5-8 and TRBJ1-2, with a possible D match to TRBD1 (5 bases). V shed 2 bases and J shed 6 bases, with 14 bases lying between them. This CDR3 region has 14 residues. Looked up from germline, CDR1 is SGHTS and CDR2 is YDEGEE. The CDR3 sequence: CASSLVGREDGYTF. The CDR3 DNA reads TGTGCCAGCAGCTTAGTGGGCAGGGAGGATGGCTACACCTTC.

The V and J genes are TRBV5-4 and TRBJ1-6, with a tentative D call TRBD1 (5 bases). Germline V lookup: CDR1 SGHNT, CDR2 YYREEE (reference sequence). The V end lost 5 bases, the J end lost 6 bases, and 12 bases lay between the germline ends. The CDR3 runs to 14 residues. CDR3 residues: CASSSNGANSPLHF. The CDR3, as DNA: TGTGCCAGCAGTTCGAATGGGGCTAATTCACCCCTCCACTTT.

The rearrangement uses TRBV11-2 and TRBJ2-7, with 10 bases matching TRBD2. This CDR3 has 16 amino acids. The germline gives CDR1 SGHAT, CDR2 FQNNGV. V was pared by 0 bases and J by 2 bases, with 4 bases of the junction left unmatched. In DNA, the CDR3 is TGTGCCAGCAGCTTAGAGGCTAGCGGGAGTGCCTACGAGCAGTACTTC. This encodes CASSLEASGSAYEQYF.

V gene TRBV6-2 or TRBV6-3 combines with J gene TRBJ1-5; maybe TRBD1 (6 bases). This CDR3 has 14 amino acids. Looked up from germline, CDR1 is MNHEY and CDR2 is SVGEGT. Trimming took 6 bases from V and 1 from J, leaving 10 bases between them. The CDR3: CASSLGQSNQPQHF. As DNA, the CDR3 is TGTGCCAGCAGCCTAGGACAGAGCAATCAGCCCCAGCATTTT.

This sequence joins TRBV28 and TRBJ1-1, with TRBD1 matching over 9 bases. The CDR3 extends over 14 amino acids. With 6 bases clipped from V and 6 bases from J, the junction kept 8 bases outside the gene matches. The V gene's germline CDR1 is MDHEN and CDR2 SYDVKM. Here the CDR3 DNA reads TGTGCCAGCAGGACAGGGGGTGAGAGATCTGAAGCTTTCTTT. It codes for CASRTGGERSEAFF.